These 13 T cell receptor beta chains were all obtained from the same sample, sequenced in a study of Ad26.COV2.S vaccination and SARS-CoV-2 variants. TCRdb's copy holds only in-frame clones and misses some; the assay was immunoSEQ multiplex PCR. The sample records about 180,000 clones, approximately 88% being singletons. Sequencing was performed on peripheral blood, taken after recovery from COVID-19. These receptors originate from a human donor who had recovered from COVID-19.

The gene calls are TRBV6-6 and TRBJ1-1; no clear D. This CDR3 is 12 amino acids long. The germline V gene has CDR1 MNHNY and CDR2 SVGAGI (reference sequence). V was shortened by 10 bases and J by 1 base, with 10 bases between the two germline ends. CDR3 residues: CATRTGNTEAFF. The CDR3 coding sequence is TGTGCCACCCGAACTGGGAACACTGAAGCTTTCTTT.

The CDR3 region is CASSFPGGVSQTQYF. The CDR3 DNA reads as TGTGCCAGCAGCTTCCCGGGGGGGGTCAGCCAGACCCAGTACTTC. This chain connects TRBV7-9 to TRBJ2-5; TRBD2 agrees at 8 bases. CDR3 length: 15 residues. Germline lookup yields CDR1 SEHNR and CDR2 FQNEAQ (reference sequence). J gave up 6 bases and V 3 bases, and 9 bases lay outside the gene matches.

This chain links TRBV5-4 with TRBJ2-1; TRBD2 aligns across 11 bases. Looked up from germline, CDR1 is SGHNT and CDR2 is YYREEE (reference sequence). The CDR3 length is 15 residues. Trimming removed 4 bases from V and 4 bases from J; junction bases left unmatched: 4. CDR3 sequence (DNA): TGTGCCAGCAGCATGACTAGCGGGGCGTACAATGAGCAGTTCTTC. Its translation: CASSMTSGAYNEQFF.

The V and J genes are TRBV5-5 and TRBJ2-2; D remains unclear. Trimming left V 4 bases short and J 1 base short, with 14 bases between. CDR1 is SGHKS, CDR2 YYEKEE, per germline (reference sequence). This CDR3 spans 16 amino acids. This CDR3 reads CASSTHMGLNTGELFF. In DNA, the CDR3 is TGTGCCAGCAGCACCCACATGGGCTTGAACACCGGGGAGCTGTTTTTT. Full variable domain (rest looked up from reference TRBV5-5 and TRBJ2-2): DAGVTQSPTHLIKTRGQQVTLRCSPISGHKSVSWYQQVLGQGPQFIFQYYEKEERGRGNFPDRFSARQFPNYSSELNVNALLLGDSALYLCASSTHMGLNTGELFFGEGSRLTVL.

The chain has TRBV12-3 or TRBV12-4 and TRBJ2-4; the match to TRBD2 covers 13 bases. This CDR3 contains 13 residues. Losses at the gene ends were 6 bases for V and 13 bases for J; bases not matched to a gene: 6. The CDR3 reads CASSYGLAGVQYF. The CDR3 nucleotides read TGTGCCAGCAGCTATGGACTAGCGGGGGTACAGTACTTC.

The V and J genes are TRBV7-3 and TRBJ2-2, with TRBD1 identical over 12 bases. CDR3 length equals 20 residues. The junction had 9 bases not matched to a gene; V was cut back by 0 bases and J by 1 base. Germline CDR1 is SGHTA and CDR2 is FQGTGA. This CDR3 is CASSLTLRGTGGKNTGELFF. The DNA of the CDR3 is TGTGCCAGCAGCTTAACGTTAAGAGGGACAGGGGGCAAGAACACCGGGGAGCTGTTTTTT.

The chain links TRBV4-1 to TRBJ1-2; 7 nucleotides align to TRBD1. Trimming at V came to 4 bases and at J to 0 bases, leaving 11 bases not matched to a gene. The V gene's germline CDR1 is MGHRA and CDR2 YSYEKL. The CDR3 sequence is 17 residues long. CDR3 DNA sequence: TGCGCCAGCAGCCGTAGCGCGGGACAGATGGCTAACTATGGCTACACCTTC. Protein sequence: CASSRSAGQMANYGYTF.

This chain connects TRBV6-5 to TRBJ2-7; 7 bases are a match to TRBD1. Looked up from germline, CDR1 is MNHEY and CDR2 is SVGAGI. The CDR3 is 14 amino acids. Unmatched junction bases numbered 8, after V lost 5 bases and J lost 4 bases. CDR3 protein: CASSPRWDSYEQYF. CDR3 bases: TGTGCCAGCAGTCCAAGGTGGGACAGTTACGAGCAGTACTTC.

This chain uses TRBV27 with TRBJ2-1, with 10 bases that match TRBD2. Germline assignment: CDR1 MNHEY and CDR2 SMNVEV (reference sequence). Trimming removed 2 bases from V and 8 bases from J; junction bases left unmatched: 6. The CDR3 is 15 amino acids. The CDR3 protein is CASSLSLAGVHEQFF. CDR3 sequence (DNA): TGTGCCAGCAGTTTAAGTCTAGCGGGAGTTCATGAGCAGTTCTTC.

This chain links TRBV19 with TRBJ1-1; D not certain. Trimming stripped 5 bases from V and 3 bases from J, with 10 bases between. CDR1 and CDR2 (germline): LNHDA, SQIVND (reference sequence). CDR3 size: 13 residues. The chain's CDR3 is CASSWGLDTEAFF. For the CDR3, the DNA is TGTGCCAGTAGTTGGGGTTTGGACACTGAAGCTTTCTTT.

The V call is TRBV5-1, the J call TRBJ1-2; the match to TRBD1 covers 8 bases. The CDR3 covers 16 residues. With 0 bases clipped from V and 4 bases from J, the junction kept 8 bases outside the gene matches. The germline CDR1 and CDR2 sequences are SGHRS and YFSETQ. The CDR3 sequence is CASSLEGDRTSYGYTF. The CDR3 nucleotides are TGCGCCAGCAGCTTGGAGGGGGACAGGACCTCCTATGGCTACACCTTC.

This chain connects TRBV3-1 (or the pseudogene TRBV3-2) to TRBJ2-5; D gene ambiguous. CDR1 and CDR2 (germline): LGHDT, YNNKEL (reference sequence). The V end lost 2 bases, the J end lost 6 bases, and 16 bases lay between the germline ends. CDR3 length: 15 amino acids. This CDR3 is CASSQPRAGAQTQYF. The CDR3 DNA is TGTGCCAGCAGCCAACCGCGAGCAGGTGCGCAGACCCAGTACTTC.

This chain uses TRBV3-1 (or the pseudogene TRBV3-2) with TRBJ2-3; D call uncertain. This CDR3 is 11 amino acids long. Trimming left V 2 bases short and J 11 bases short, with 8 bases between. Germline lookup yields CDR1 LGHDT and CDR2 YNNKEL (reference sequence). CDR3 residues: CASSQHWGQYF. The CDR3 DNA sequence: TGTGCCAGCAGCCAACATTGGGGGCAGTATTTT.